Following are 8 T cell receptor beta chains from one sample sequenced in a study of neurological immune-mediated disorders. Each CDR3 protein is one row after TCRdb ran MiXCR on the 5' RACE reads. The sample shows approximately 40,000 distinct CDR3 sequences, 3% to 4.5% of them seen only once. Specimen: PBMCs. The receptors derive from a man aged 25 to 45 with multiple sclerosis.

This clonotype was counted a few times. The chain links TRBV3-1 to TRBJ2-3; the match to TRBD2 covers 10 bases. This CDR3 spans 19 amino acids. V dropped 0 bases and J dropped 3; count of bases not matched to a gene: 12. Germline V gene data show CDR1 as LGHDT and CDR2 as YNNKEL (reference sequence). CDR3 region: CASSQDLPAGGTLTDTQYF. The CDR3, as DNA: TGTGCCAGCAGCCAAGATCTCCCAGCGGGGGGGACTTTGACAGATACGCAGTATTTT.

This clonotype was recorded at least ten times. This chain connects TRBV5-1 to TRBJ2-3, with 9 bases that match TRBD2. Germline V lookup: CDR1 SGHRS, CDR2 YFSETQ. The trim removed 4 bases at V and 3 bases at J, leaving 9 bases unmatched. CDR3 length equals 16 residues. The CDR3 is CASSLGAGGQTDTQYF. As DNA, the CDR3 is TGCGCCAGCAGCCTCGGAGCGGGGGGACAAACAGATACGCAGTATTTT.

By frequency in the sample, this clonotype is medium-sized. V usage is TRBV21-1 and J usage is TRBJ2-3; whether TRBD2, the table's D call, matches the DNA was not checked. TRBV21-1 is annotated as a pseudogene. This CDR3 comprises 15 residues. CDR3 residues: CASSKAQDYEDTQYF. CDR3 DNA: TGTGCCAGCAGCAAAGCTCAGGACTATGAAGATACGCAGTATTTT.

This clonotype has a count of ten or more. Since the CDR3 does not end with the conserved phenylalanine or tryptophan, this likely comes from a read error. DNA for the CDR3: TGTGCCAGCAGCGCCCAGGTGAAACTAGCGCCGAATGAGCAGTTCAAC. It codes for CASSAQVKLAPNEQFN. J is TRBJ2-1 and V is TRBV9, with 7 positions matching TRBD2. V was pared by 3 bases and J by 7 bases, with 13 bases of the junction left unmatched. Germline CDR1 reads SGDLS; CDR2 reads YYNGEE. The CDR3 spans 16 residues.

This clonotype came up many times. The V and J genes are TRBV6-2 or TRBV6-3 and TRBJ1-1; possible D gene TRBD1, 5 bases. The germline V gene encodes CDR1 MNHEY and CDR2 SVGEGT. Trimming stripped 7 bases from V and 6 bases from J, with 18 bases between. This CDR3 is built from 14 residues. The CDR3 here is CASIPGGVGPEAFF. CDR3 DNA sequence: TGTGCCAGCATCCCCGGAGGGGTGGGCCCTGAAGCTTTCTTT.

In its sample, this clonotype was seen many times. The genes are TRBV5-8 and TRBJ1-2; 8 bases line up with TRBD1. The junction had 11 bases not matched to a gene; V was cut back by 1 base and J by 0 bases. Per the germline V gene, CDR1 is SGHTS and CDR2 is YDEGEE. This CDR3 contains 18 residues. The chain's CDR3 is CASSLRQGSSRANYGYTF. In DNA, the CDR3 is TGTGCCAGCAGCTTGAGACAGGGGTCCTCCCGGGCTAACTATGGCTACACCTTC.

This clonotype was picked up many times. CDR3 sequence: CSARGVSTDTQYF. In DNA form, the CDR3 reads TGCAGTGCTAGAGGAGTTAGCACAGATACGCAGTATTTT. The chain links TRBV20-1 to TRBJ2-3; D uncertain. Germline CDR1 and CDR2: DFQATT and SNEGSKA (reference sequence). V was shortened by 1 base and J by 0 bases, with 5 bases between the two germline ends. The CDR3 consists of 13 residues.

The table lists this clonotype with many counts. The chain joins TRBV5-6 to TRBJ1-5, with 9 bases identical to TRBD1. The CDR3 loop spans 15 amino acids. The V gene's germline CDR1 is SGHDT and CDR2 YYEEEE. V lost 3 bases to trimming and J lost 7 bases; unmatched junction nucleotides: 8. Here the CDR3 DNA reads TGTGCCAGCAGCTCTGGACAGGGGTGGTTACAGCCCCAGCATTTT. As protein: CASSSGQGWLQPQHF.